Listed below are T cell receptor beta chains from one sample, sequenced in a study of OX40 agonist ivuxolimab in advanced cancers. Measured with immunoSEQ multiplex PCR; TCRdb has only the in-frame clones, and not every one. The table shows 70,000 to 80,000 clones, with about 89% occurring only once. Sample: CD4+ or CD8+ T cells sorted from blood, taken in a trial of the OX40 agonist ivuxolimab. Receptors were obtained from an adult with an advanced solid tumor such as melanoma, head and neck, liver or kidney cancer. CDR3s include the opening cysteine and the closing phenylalanine or tryptophan. The D gene is left open where the match is weak. Clone size appears in some rows only: once, few, many, or a class for an expanded clone.

cdr3_length: 15; v_call: TRBV19; d_call: TRBD2; clone_size: -; j_call: TRBJ2-3; cdr3_aa: CASSKMLAGVDTQYF; cdr3_nt: TGTGCCAGTAGTAAGATGTTAGCGGGAGTAGATACGCAGTATTTT
cdr3_length: 15; v_call: TRBV19; d_call: -; clone_size: few; j_call: TRBJ1-5; cdr3_aa: CASTLGGSGGQPQHF; cdr3_nt: TGTGCCAGTACCTTAGGGGGAAGTGGAGGTCAGCCCCAGCATTTT
cdr3_length: 13; v_call: TRBV5-4; d_call: TRBD2; clone_size: -; j_call: TRBJ2-5; cdr3_aa: CASSLGLAGAQYF; cdr3_nt: TGTGCCAGCAGCCTGGGACTAGCGGGCGCCCAGTACTTC
cdr3_length: 16; v_call: TRBV18; d_call: TRBD2; clone_size: -; j_call: TRBJ2-3; cdr3_aa: CASSSRTSGSGDTQYF; cdr3_nt: TGTGCCAGCTCATCCCGGACTAGCGGGAGTGGAGATACGCAGTATTTT
cdr3_length: 13; v_call: TRBV6-4; d_call: -; clone_size: -; j_call: TRBJ2-5; cdr3_aa: CASSTSPSETQYF; cdr3_nt: TGTGCCAGCAGTACGAGCCCCTCGGAGACCCAGTACTTC
cdr3_length: 15; v_call: TRBV7-9; d_call: -; clone_size: -; j_call: TRBJ2-7; cdr3_aa: CASSLSSSPKYEQYF; cdr3_nt: TGTGCCAGCAGCTTATCCTCGTCCCCTAAATACGAGCAGTACTTC
cdr3_length: 15; v_call: TRBV7-2; d_call: TRBD2; clone_size: -; j_call: TRBJ2-7; cdr3_aa: CASRIEIAGSYEQYF; cdr3_nt: TGTGCCAGCCGCATCGAGATAGCGGGCTCCTACGAGCAGTACTTC
cdr3_length: 18; v_call: TRBV7-8; d_call: TRBD1; clone_size: -; j_call: TRBJ2-4; cdr3_aa: CASSSILGTGWTKNIQYF; cdr3_nt: TGTGCCAGCAGCTCAATCCTGGGGACAGGGTGGACTAAAAACATTCAGTACTTC
cdr3_length: 12; v_call: TRBV29-1; d_call: -; clone_size: -; j_call: TRBJ1-1; cdr3_aa: CSGGGQSTEAFF; cdr3_nt: TGCAGCGGGGGAGGACAGTCGACTGAAGCTTTCTTT
cdr3_length: 12; v_call: TRBV7-8; d_call: -; clone_size: -; j_call: TRBJ2-5; cdr3_aa: CASSFEGETQYF; cdr3_nt: TGTGCCAGCAGCTTCGAGGGGGAGACCCAGTACTTC